These 24 T cell receptor beta chains came from one sample sequenced in a study of cytomegalovirus exposure and HLA in healthy donors (dated by TCRdb to between 2016 and 2019). Library preparation used the immunoSEQ multiplex PCR assay. A mixture of 60 forward primers for TCR Vbeta segments and 13 reverse primers for TCR Jbeta segments was used in the multiplex PCR. TCRdb's version of the immuneACCESS table is confined to in-frame rearrangements and falls short of the full clone set. An unresolved V gene accounts for under half of the shortfall where checked; the remainder is of unknown origin. For this sample there are under 200,000 clones; around 82% appear just once. Around a tenth of the sample comes from the top ten. The source material was PBMCs. The receptors shown here come from a man between 50 and 59 years old in good health and CMV-seropositive.

The rearrangement links TRBV7-3 to TRBJ1-2; D is unclear. With 1 base removed from V and 4 bases from J, the gap between germline ends came to 10 bases. Germline V lookup: CDR1 SGHTA, CDR2 FQGTGA. This CDR3 contains 14 residues. The CDR3 DNA sequence: TGTGCCAGCAGCTTAAACCAGGAGGGCTATGGCTACACCTTC. Protein product: CASSLNQEGYGYTF.

The rearrangement links TRBV2 to TRBJ1-1, with TRBD1 matching over 9 bases. The length of the CDR3 is 13 residues. V lost 5 bases and J lost 8; bases outside the gene matches: 6. Germline V gene lookup returns CDR1 SNHLY and CDR2 FYNNEI. DNA for the CDR3: TGTGCCAGCAGTCGGACAGGGGCCGTGGAAGCTTTCTTT. It encodes CASSRTGAVEAFF.

The rearrangement uses TRBV4-3 and TRBJ1-4; tentatively, D is TRBD1 (5 bases). CDR1 is LGHNA, CDR2 YSLEER, per germline. The CDR3 is 16 amino acids. The germline V and J ends were trimmed by 1 base and 8 bases, with 17 bases remaining between them. The CDR3 region has the DNA TGCGCCAGCAGCCAAGTATTAGCCAGGGTGGGGGAAAAACTGTTTTTT. It is translated as CASSQVLARVGEKLFF.

In its sample, this clone was seen once. The DNA for the CDR3 is TGTGCCAGCAGCTTAGGAGGCAGGGATGGCTACACCTTC. Protein product: CASSLGGRDGYTF. J is TRBJ1-2 and V is TRBV7-9, with D possibly being TRBD1 (5 bases). The CDR3 has 13 residues. Trimming removed 1 base from V and 6 bases from J, with 9 bases in between. Germline V lookup: CDR1 SEHNR, CDR2 FQNEAQ (reference sequence). Using reference TRBV7-9 and TRBJ1-2 for the parts outside the CDR3, the full variable domain is DTGVSQNPRHKITKRGQNVTFRCDPISEHNRLYWYRQTLGQGPEFLTYFQNEAQLEKSRLLSDRFSAERPKGSFSTLEIQRTEQGDSAMYLCASSLGGRDGYTFGSGTRLTVV.

The chain couples TRBV4-3 to TRBJ2-7, with 9 positions matching TRBD2. CDR3 size: 16 residues. The germline V gene has CDR1 LGHNA and CDR2 YSLEER. The V gene end was trimmed by 0 bases and the J gene end by 4 bases; junction bases not matched to a gene: 7. CDR3 amino acids: CASSQEGLAGFYEQYF. In DNA form, the CDR3 reads TGCGCCAGCAGCCAAGAAGGGCTAGCGGGGTTTTACGAGCAGTACTTC.

The chain carries TRBV28 and TRBJ1-3; no definite D call. From germline, CDR1 is MDHEN and CDR2 SYDVKM. The CDR3 spans 17 residues. Between the trimmed V and J ends, which lost 1 base and 0 bases, there was a span of 13 bases. CDR3: CASSLLAGLPSGNTIYF. The CDR3 DNA follows: TGTGCCAGCAGTTTATTGGCAGGACTACCCTCTGGAAACACCATATATTTT. The variable domain in full, with the rest retrieved from reference TRBV28 and TRBJ1-3, is DVKVTQSSRYLVKRTGEKVFLECVQDMDHENMFWYRQDPGLGLRLIYFSYDVKMKEKGDIPEGYSVSREKKERFSLILESASTNQTSMYLCASSLLAGLPSGNTIYFGEGSWLTVV.

The V and J genes are TRBV6-5 and TRBJ2-4; a possible D gene is TRBD1 (6 bases). Germline CDR1 reads MNHEY; CDR2 reads SVGAGI. The CDR3 has 15 residues. Trimming stripped 5 bases from V and 0 bases from J, with 11 bases between. Here the CDR3 DNA reads TGTGCCAGCAGTAAGGGACAACTAGCCAAAAACATTCAGTACTTC. This encodes CASSKGQLAKNIQYF.

The chain has TRBV4-1 and TRBJ1-2, with D tentatively TRBD1 (6 bases). Germline V gene data show CDR1 as MGHRA and CDR2 as YSYEKL. Trimming cost V 5 bases and J 7 bases, with 26 bases left between them. CDR3 length: 17 amino acids. The CDR3 bases are TGCGCCAGCAGCTCCAGGGGCGCCCAGGCCCTTAGAGGTGGCTACACCTTC. Translation gives CASSSRGAQALRGGYTF.

The rearrangement uses TRBV29-1 and TRBJ2-2, with 7 bases that match TRBD2. From germline, CDR1 is SQVTM and CDR2 ANQGSEA. The CDR3 consists of 14 residues. The V and J ends lost 4 bases and 1 base, in that order; junction bases with no gene match: 3. The CDR3 region is CSVAASGNTGELFF. In DNA form, the CDR3 reads TGCAGCGTTGCGGCTAGCGGGAACACCGGGGAGCTGTTTTTT.

This sequence joins TRBV12-5 and TRBJ1-3; 7 bases fit TRBD1. The germline V gene encodes CDR1 LGHNT and CDR2 FRNRAP. This CDR3 region has 14 residues. Trimming took 3 bases from V and 2 from J; bases not matched to a gene: 1. CDR3 protein: CASGLGGTGNTIYF. CDR3 DNA sequence: TGTGCTAGTGGTTTAGGGGGCACTGGAAACACCATATATTTT. The variable domain in full, completed from reference TRBV12-5 and TRBJ1-3, reads DARVTQTPRHKVTEMGQEVTMRCQPILGHNTVFWYRQTMMQGLELLAYFRNRAPLDDSGMPKDRFSAEMPDATLATLKIQPSEPRDSAVYFCASGLGGTGNTIYFGEGSWLTVV.

The chain carries TRBV18 and TRBJ2-5, with D possibly being TRBD1 (6 bases). This CDR3 spans 13 amino acids. The germline V and J ends were trimmed by 10 bases and 3 bases, with 15 bases remaining between them. Germline assignment: CDR1 KGHSH and CDR2 LQKENI. CDR3 sequence reads: CATIRDIEETQYF. CDR3 in DNA: TGTGCCACCATCCGGGACATTGAAGAGACCCAGTACTTC.

This clone showed up just once. DNA for the CDR3: TGCGCCAGCAGTCAATCGTTAGGGGACAGGGTAACAGGAAACACCATATATTTT. Translating it yields CASSQSLGDRVTGNTIYF. The V gene is TRBV23-1, the J gene TRBJ1-3; TRBD1 matches 9 bases. TRBV23-1 is given ORF status, its function remaining uncertain. J lost 4 bases, V lost 0 bases, and 10 bases had no gene match. The CDR3 contains 18 residues.

This clone was seen a handful of times. For the CDR3, the DNA is TGTGCCAGCTCACCCGGAGACAGGGGGAACTACGAGCAGTACTTC. Translation gives CASSPGDRGNYEQYF. The chain joins TRBV18 to TRBJ2-7; TRBD1 matches at 9 bases. CDR3 length: 15 residues. The V segment lost 3 bases and the J segment 3 bases; nucleotides outside the gene matches: 6. CDR1 KGHSH and CDR2 LQKENI come from the germline V gene.

About this clone itself: A read error may produce the germline difference seen at one junction end. The genes are TRBV7-7 and TRBJ2-3, with 8 bases identical to TRBD1. The CDR3 is made up of 15 amino acids. Germline CDR1 is SSHAT and CDR2 is FNYEAQ (reference sequence). The CDR3: CASSPDRGLSDTQYF. The CDR3 nucleotides are TGTGCTAGCAGTCCCGACAGGGGTTTGTCGGATACGCAGTATTTT. Combining the CDR3 with reference TRBV7-7 and TRBJ2-3 gives the whole variable domain GAGVSQSPRYKVTKRGQDVTLRCDPISSHATLYWYQQALGQGPEFLTYFNYEAQPDKSGLPSDRFSAERPEGSISTLTIQRTEQRDSAMYRCASSPDRGLSDTQYFGPGTRLTVL.

This chain uses TRBV7-3 with TRBJ2-1, with D perhaps TRBD2 (7 bases). Germline values: CDR1 SGHTA, CDR2 FQGTGA. V lost 2 bases and J lost 4, with 15 bases in between. The CDR3 extends over 16 amino acids. CDR3: CASSLQSRGAYNEQFF. The CDR3 region has the DNA TGTGCCAGCAGCTTACAATCACGGGGGGCGTACAATGAGCAGTTCTTC. The full variable domain, completed using reference TRBV7-3 and TRBJ2-1, is GAGVSQTPSNKVTEKGKYVELRCDPISGHTALYWYRQSLGQGPEFLIYFQGTGAADDSGLPNDRFFAVRPEGSVSTLKIQRTERGDSAVYLCASSLQSRGAYNEQFFGPGTRLTVL.

The rearrangement joins TRBV6-1 to TRBJ1-4; D unresolved. Germline V lookup: CDR1 MNHNS, CDR2 SASEGT. Between the trimmed V and J ends, which lost 2 bases and 0 bases, there was a span of 4 bases. The CDR3 has 14 residues. CDR3 nucleotide sequence: TGTGCCAGCAGTGAACGGGCAACTAATGAAAAACTGTTTTTT. Translated, it gives CASSERATNEKLFF.

The CDR3 here is CASSPTSGNTDTQYF. The CDR3 region has the DNA TGTGCCAGCAGCCCGACTAGCGGAAACACAGATACGCAGTATTTT. The V and J genes are TRBV4-2 and TRBJ2-3; TRBD2 matches at 9 bases. The V and J ends lost 4 bases and 2 bases, in that order; junction bases with no gene match: 4. CDR1 is LGHNA and CDR2 is YNFKEQ in the germline V gene. The CDR3 spans 15 residues.

The J gene is TRBJ2-7, the V gene TRBV28; 8 nucleotides line up with TRBD2. J was trimmed by 0 bases and V by 7 bases; bases with no gene match: 14. The CDR3 spans 17 residues. Germline CDR1 reads MDHEN; CDR2 reads SYDVKM. CDR3 nucleotides: TGTGCCAGCATACCTATCGGGGGGGCCAAAAGCTCCTACGAGCAGTACTTC. Amino acid sequence: CASIPIGGAKSSYEQYF.

This rearrangement joins TRBV5-4 to TRBJ2-5; 8 bases are shared with TRBD1. Germline assignment: CDR1 SGHNT and CDR2 YYREEE (reference sequence). This CDR3 has 15 amino acids. After removal of 0 bases from V and 10 bases from J, the junction contained 11 bases not matched to a gene. This chain's CDR3 is CASSLGWDRPQNQYF. CDR3 coding DNA: TGTGCCAGCAGCTTGGGTTGGGACAGGCCCCAGAACCAGTACTTC.

The genes are TRBV11-3 and TRBJ2-5; the match to TRBD1 covers 7 bases. Trimming took 1 base from V and 2 from J; bases not matched to a gene: 4. CDR1 is SGHNT, CDR2 YENEEA, per germline. This CDR3 contains 15 residues. The CDR3 bases are TGTGCCAGCAGCTTAGGACCGGGACAGCAAGAGACCCAGTACTTC. Protein: CASSLGPGQQETQYF.

The rearrangement joins TRBV2 to TRBJ2-2; maybe TRBD1 (6 bases). The germline V gene has CDR1 SNHLY and CDR2 FYNNEI. The CDR3 runs to 14 residues. Trimming left V 8 bases short and J 0 bases short, with 10 bases between. DNA of the CDR3: TGTGCCAGCTACGAGGGGGCGAACACCGGGGAGCTGTTTTTT. Translation gives CASYEGANTGELFF. The whole variable domain, remainder taken from reference TRBV2 and TRBJ2-2, is EPEVTQTPSHQVTQMGQEVILRCVPISNHLYFYWYRQILGQKVEFLVSFYNNEISEKSEIFDDQFSVERPDGSNFTLKIRSTKLEDSAMYFCASYEGANTGELFFGEGSRLTVL.

The CDR3 spells CARSPSRIQLPGGANVLTF. The CDR3 DNA sequence: TGTGCCAGAAGCCCCTCCCGAATTCAACTTCCGGGTGGGGCCAACGTCCTGACTTTC. This chain joins TRBV5-3 and TRBJ2-6; D not resolved. TRBV5-3 is placed among ORFs of uncertain function. The CDR3 is made up of 19 amino acids. Trimming took 4 bases from V and 3 from J, leaving 23 bases between them.

This chain links TRBV27 with TRBJ2-7; 9 bases align to TRBD1. This CDR3 has 14 residues. V gave up 1 base and J gave up 5 bases; unmatched junction bases: 3. From germline, CDR1 is MNHEY and CDR2 SMNVEV (reference sequence). The CDR3 sequence is CASSLLGQGDEQYF. CDR3 in DNA: TGTGCCAGCAGTTTATTGGGACAGGGCGACGAGCAGTACTTC.

V and J are TRBV30 and TRBJ1-1; D ambiguous. V was shortened by 0 bases and J by 0 bases, with 8 bases between the two germline ends. Germline-derived CDR1 and CDR2 are GTSNPN and SVGIG (reference sequence). This CDR3 has 14 amino acids. The CDR3 is CAWSVPGLNTEAFF. The CDR3 DNA is TGTGCCTGGAGTGTCCCCGGTTTGAACACTGAAGCTTTCTTT.